The entry below describes one TCR beta chain. This clone has more than one count but fewer than ten. The antigen it recognizes is unknown. No quality values exist for individual bases; no much larger clone is one base distant. Including cysteine and phenylalanine, the CDR3 has 15 amino acids. Of all the DNA, just the CDR3 is kept, 45 bases in frame from base 1. V and J are trimmed by 9 bases and 2 bases, and the gene matches miss 12 bases of the junction. CDR1 and CDR2 (SGHRS, YFSETQ) derive from the germline V gene. The cohort comprised hundreds of healthy bone marrow donors. Cohort members were all nominally healthy when sampled, although unrecorded immune exposures were likely present. The donor was CMV seronegative and was included in the group of a few hundred seronegative cohort members. Every donor gave a peripheral blood sample, and the peripheral blood mononuclear cells from that sample were used for TCR beta sequencing. Genomic DNA extraction from the blood cell samples was performed with the Qiagen DNeasy Blood Extraction Kit.

This sample was included in a study of cytomegalovirus exposure and HLA in healthy donors (TCRdb year 2017). Background for the entire study: According to an earlier analysis of several hundred of the donors, some 180 million T cells yielded over 100 million unique TCR beta sequences and about 280 Gb of sequence data. An early release that covered 640 HLA-typed donors contained approximately 300 gigabases of sequencing data and around 85 million unique TCR sequences. Of the roughly 410 genotyped donors, less than 90% were placed in the genetic ancestry cluster associated with self-reported Caucasian donors. The study aimed to test whether signatures of past pathogen exposure could be identified by cataloging public T cell receptors. Using immunosequencing, the study profiled T cell repertoires from roughly 650 subjects and related those repertoires to cytomegalovirus serostatus. Besides the first cohort of approximately 710 subjects, a separate validation cohort made up of over 100 different subjects was used. High-throughput TCR immunosequencing, statistical association of individual TCRs with disease status, and machine learning were combined to predict cytomegalovirus infection status. A later analysis re-examined previously published TCR beta repertoires from roughly 650 donors and added high-resolution HLA genotyping to investigate patterns of TCR occurrence. In the later analysis, no new phenotypic data were used to find candidate immune exposures; instead, reliance was placed on TCR beta sequences and their occurrence across donors. To decide whether each TCR beta V gene segment behaved as functional or pseudogenic, an earlier analysis of 587 of the donors relied on high-throughput TCR beta sequencing. Donor age, sex, ethnicity and CMV serostatus were compiled alongside the repertoire data. Genome-wide SNP genotypes for about three fifths of the 666 donors were used in a later genetic analysis, which treated that subset as a discovery cohort. Every discovery cohort repertoire had been produced on one sequencing platform. Both class I and class II loci were covered by HLA typing, at four-digit resolution. Typing coverage differed by locus: A, B, C, DRB1 and DQB1 were typed in about 629-630 donors, DQA1 in around 500, DPA1 in approximately 610, and DPB1 in 400 to 490. Roughly five DR-DQ haplotypes were handled as single units for association and clustering because linkage in the cohort was strong. Across approximately 400 genotyped donors of the cohort, an average of 235,054 unique TCR beta nucleotide sequences per donor were sequenced, and approximately 17% of those sequences were non-productive. The full study reports these points: In a later analysis, HLA-associated TCR beta chains showed more clonal expansion and lower generation probabilities than non-associated chains that were equally common. This cohort had only TCR beta chains sequenced, and the lack of alpha or paired-chain data limited which features could be detected. It was suggested by the authors that the approach could potentially be generalized to other disease states and immunological phenotypes. A later genetic analysis associated a missense DCLRE1C variant with V-gene and J-gene trimming of TCR beta chains, and an independent cohort replicated the association. A later analysis found that most CMV-associated TCR beta chains appeared HLA-restricted, with HLA associations seemingly driven largely by CMV exposure. At a false discovery rate of 0.05, a later analysis linked about 17,000 TCR beta sequences to specific HLA alleles. The 87-base-pair reads could not distinguish some IMGT-functional V segments, including TRBV6-2 and TRBV6-3, so those segments were excluded. Presence/absence analyses assumed roughly uniform sequencing depth across donors, an assumption that may not hold. In the study, 150 to 200 TCR beta chains were listed as associated with cytomegalovirus. In vitro tests confirmed that a few of the cytomegalovirus-associated TCR beta chains recognize cytomegalovirus antigens. The earlier analysis of 587 of the donors excluded 15 to 20 rarely observed V segments, including chromosome 9 orphons, because counts were too low. A cluster of highly shared sequence variants was judged likely to represent a technical artifact of the sequencing pipeline. Most TCR sequences were seen in very few donors, while some public TCRs were found in many individuals. Several of the top co-occurrence clusters appeared to be linked to parvovirus B19, influenza, CMV and Epstein-Barr virus, according to a later analysis. A further reported finding was that TCR beta sequences accurately predicted the HLA-A and HLA-B alleles for most subjects in the first cohort. Because HLA typing was unavailable for some donors at each locus, only the typed subset was used in association tests. An earlier analysis of some 590 of the donors showed that most TCR beta V segments appeared in productive rearrangements either about 90% or about 30% of the time, which broadly matched IMGT annotations. Correlated functional status among segregating V segments might reflect linkage disequilibrium, but an unknown experimental factor could not be ruled out. According to a later genetic analysis, donors in an Asian-associated ancestry cluster had fewer N-insertions in productive TCRs than the approximately 690-donor mean. Strong co-occurrence of HLA alleles, especially DR and DQ, made assigning TCR associations to individual alleles difficult. According to a later analysis, TCR association rates differed among HLA loci, with DRB1 alleles showing the most associated TCRs and HLA-C alleles showing the fewest. CMV serostatus was the only immune exposure information available for the cohort. In both the original and validation cohorts, the classifier was reported to diagnose cytomegalovirus status with high specificity and sensitivity.

Library prep was done by the immunoSEQ multiplex PCR assay. For the multiplex PCR, a mixture combining 60 forward primers for TCR Vbeta segments and 13 reverse primers for TCR Jbeta segments was used. The CDR3 region of rearranged TCR beta genes was amplified from genomic DNA by a multiplex PCR assay. The amplified TCR beta libraries were sequenced on the Illumina HiSeq System as 87-base-pair reads. Under the source paper's analysis protocol: A later analysis tallied 75 million to 95 million unique TCR beta chains across the 550 to 850 repertoires, and some 10 million of those chains were shared by two or more donors. Raw reads were error-corrected and collapsed into unique sequences with a nearest-neighbor algorithm that merged closely related sequences to remove PCR and sequencing errors. CDR3 sequences were aligned to IMGT reference sequences to assign V, D and J gene segments. For a sequence to be retained, a match of at least six nucleotides was required to both a V gene segment and a J gene segment. A rearrangement counted as productive if the CDR3 had no stop codons and remained in frame with V and J, and every other rearrangement counted as non-productive. CDR3 was defined according to IMGT convention as the region running from the second conserved V-encoded cysteine to the conserved J-encoded phenylalanine. The earlier analysis of roughly 590 of the donors excluded sequences that lacked an unambiguous match to a single V gene segment. In an earlier analysis of roughly 600 of the donors, a V segment was called functional when productive rearrangements were above 56.7%, and segregating when the standard deviation between donors exceeded 5%. A statistical classification framework was developed to diagnose cytomegalovirus status using the catalog of TCR beta chain sequences. In a later analysis, TCR nucleotide sequences were compared against IMGT/GENE-DB human TR gene sequences so that V and J genes could be assigned. In a later analysis, CDR3 sequences and most-parsimonious VDJ recombination scenarios were assigned using the TCRdist pipeline. In a later analysis, every TCR beta chain was defined by the combination of its CDR3 amino acid sequence and its V-gene family, and reads without a unique V-gene family were dropped. In a later analysis, approximately 590 highly shared, low-generation-probability nucleotide sequences were removed to address suspected cross-contamination and a sequencing artifact. For each public chain, a later analysis derived a clonal expansion index from normalized ranks of inferred template counts within each repertoire. In a later analysis, generation probabilities were computed using a VDJ recombination model fitted to out-of-frame rearrangements, and the results were checked against IGoR. In a later analysis, hypergeometric tests were used to score TCR-TCR, TCR-HLA and TCR-CMV co-occurrence, with a repertoire-size bias correction applied to TCR pairs. In a later analysis, false discovery rates were estimated by permuting HLA or CMV assignments 20 times. In a later analysis, co-occurring TCRs were grouped with DBSCAN, and TCRdist sequence similarity was added when clustering was performed within HLA-allele-positive subsets. Co-occurrence clustering excluded repertoires with fewer than 30,000 or more than 120,000 public chains, plus five with anomalous nucleotide sharing. In its TCRdb copy, this immuneACCESS table keeps in-frame sequences only and misses some clones. Where compared with another copy, unresolved V genes explain less than half of these, and the others have no known cause. That table furnishes V, J and clone size, whereas the DNA furnished D and trimming. This sample has roughly 90,000 clones in its table, and approximately 90% of those were observed once. The ten largest clonotypes hold about 2.5% of the sample.

The clonotype comes from a man younger than 30 in good health and CMV-seronegative. The specimen sequenced was PBMCs. The chain uses TRBV5-1 and TRBJ2-3; TRBD2 lines up with 7 middle nucleotides. In nucleotide form, the sequence is TGCGCCACCAAATCGGTAGGGAGGGACACAGATACGCAGTATTTT. It translates to CATKSVGRDTDTQYF. The CDR3, completed at both ends by the reference TRBV5-1 and TRBJ2-3 genes, gives the full variable domain KAGVTQTPRYLIKTRGQQVTLSCSPISGHRSVSWYQQTPGQGLQFLFEYFSETQRNKGNFPGRFSGRQFSNSRSEMNVSTLELGDSALYLCATKSVGRDTDTQYFGPGTRLTVL.